The 29 T cell receptor beta chains presented below share a single source sample, sequenced in a study of regulatory T cells in long-lasting Graves disease. Time point noted: persistent/refractory GD, antithyroid drugs over 5 years with positive TRAb. Construction of the TCR library relied on RNA isolated from PBMCs. Researchers made TCR beta libraries by using iRepertoire HTBI primers and running Arm-PCR on CDR3 regions. TCRdb called the multiplex PCR reads again in MiXCR, with one record for every CDR3 protein. Here the sample spans a few hundred thousand distinct CDR3 sequences, 20% to 25% being singletons. The sequenced sample was peripheral blood mononuclear cells (PBMCs), obtained when the disease was refractory, from a patient treated with antithyroid drugs. The source is a woman aged 40 to 50 with Graves disease.

There are a few counts of this clonotype. The chain joins TRBV6-2 or TRBV6-3 to TRBJ2-3; D is unclear. Trimming took 6 bases from V and 3 from J, leaving 13 bases between them. The CDR3 spans 14 residues. CDR1 is MNHEY and CDR2 is SVGEGT in the germline V gene. The CDR3 coding sequence is TGTGCCAGCAGCCACCCCGGTCGGACAGATACGCAGTATTTT. Translation: CASSHPGRTDTQYF.

This clonotype showed up just a few times. Just one base apart from a much larger clone, this may be a read error. The V and J genes are TRBV2 and TRBJ1-2, with unresolved D. CDR3 length: 12 residues. The V gene's germline CDR1 is SNHLY and CDR2 FYNNEI. The CDR3 loop reads CVSSEGYYGYTF. In nucleotides, the CDR3 is TGTGTCAGCAGTGAAGGGTACTATGGCTACACCTTC. The entire variable domain, with the rest obtained from reference TRBV2 and TRBJ1-2, is as follows: EPEVTQTPSHQVTQMGQEVILRCVPISNHLYFYWYRQILGQKVEFLVSFYNNEISEKSEIFDDQFSVERPDGSNFTLKIRSTKLEDSAMYFCVSSEGYYGYTFGSGTRLTVV.

Notes on this clonotype: A much larger clone is a single base away; this may be a read error. The chain recombines TRBV29-1 with TRBJ1-1; D not certain. Germline assignment: CDR1 SQVTM and CDR2 ANQGSEA. With 1 base removed from V and 5 bases from J, the gap between germline ends came to 14 bases. The length of the CDR3 is 14 residues. CDR3 sequence (DNA): TGCAGCGTTGAAGGGCCGGGGAGTCGGACTGAAGCTTTCTTT. This gives the protein CSVEGPGSRTEAFF.

The chain uses TRBV11-2 and TRBJ2-2, with 9 bases that match TRBD2. J gave up 8 bases and V 5 bases, and 15 bases lay outside the gene matches. CDR3 length equals 17 residues. Germline V CDR1 and CDR2: SGHAT, FQNNGV. The CDR3 spells CASSLGAAGGVVGELFF. The CDR3 DNA sequence: TGTGCCAGCAGCCTGGGGGCAGCGGGAGGAGTCGTTGGGGAGCTGTTTTTT.

In its sample, this clonotype was seen a few times. Written as DNA, the CDR3 is TGCGCCAGCAGCCACCAGGCTATGAACACTGAAGCTTTCTTT. Protein sequence: CASSHQAMNTEAFF. This rearrangement joins TRBV4-1 to TRBJ1-1; D is ambiguous. The V gene lost 3 bases and the J gene lost 0 bases, with 8 bases spanning the gap. Germline values: CDR1 MGHRA, CDR2 YSYEKL. The CDR3 consists of 14 residues.

J is TRBJ1-5 and V is TRBV10-3; the D is unclear. Germline V gene sequence: CDR1 ENHRY, CDR2 SYGVKD. This CDR3 comprises 12 residues. V lost 4 bases and J 7 bases, leaving 8 bases between the germline ends. In DNA, the CDR3 is TGTGCCATCAGTGGCGGACTCCAGCCCCAGCATTTT. Protein sequence: CAISGGLQPQHF.

Notes on this clonotype: This may come from a read error, since a much larger clone is one base off. The chain is built from TRBV29-1 and TRBJ1-1; no firm D call. V was shortened by 4 bases and J by 3 bases, with 6 bases between the two germline ends. Germline-derived CDR1 and CDR2 are SQVTM and ANQGSEA. The CDR3 covers 11 residues. The CDR3 spells CSVVGYTEAFF. CDR3 in DNA: TGCAGCGTTGTAGGGTACACTGAAGCTTTCTTT.

This clonotype has at least ten counts. CDR3: CASSLSGVQPQHF. The DNA of the CDR3 is TGTGCCAGCAGTTTAAGTGGAGTTCAGCCCCAGCATTTT. V usage is TRBV28 and J usage is TRBJ1-5, with D hard to call. Trimming left V 2 bases short and J 6 bases short, with 8 bases between. The CDR3 has 13 residues. Germline CDR1 and CDR2: MDHEN and SYDVKM.

The sample holds many counts of this clonotype. This rearrangement joins TRBV15 to TRBJ2-4, with 7 bases lining up with TRBD1. This CDR3 comprises 15 residues. CDR1 and CDR2 from the germline V gene are LNHNV and YYDKDF (reference sequence). V trimming: 5 bases; J trimming: 0 bases; junction bases outside the gene matches: 4. The CDR3 nucleotides read TGTGCCACCAGCTACCGGGACAGAGCCAAAAACATTCAGTACTTC. Protein product: CATSYRDRAKNIQYF.

In its sample, this clonotype was seen many times. This chain connects TRBV12-3 or TRBV12-4 to TRBJ1-1; D call uncertain. Trimming stripped 2 bases from V and 6 bases from J, with 4 bases between. The CDR3 length is 11 residues. In DNA form, the CDR3 reads TGTGCCAGCAGTTTATTCTCTGAAGCTTTCTTT. This sequence encodes CASSLFSEAFF.

This clonotype was detected only a few times. This chain joins TRBV10-2 and TRBJ2-7; 10 bases fit TRBD2. V lost 8 bases to trimming and J lost 4 bases; unmatched junction nucleotides: 20. The CDR3 has 18 residues. The germline V gene encodes CDR1 WSHSY and CDR2 SAAADI. Here the CDR3 reads CASLSNILSGRAGYEQYF. The CDR3 DNA follows: TGCGCCAGCTTATCGAACATTTTAAGCGGGAGGGCCGGGTACGAGCAGTACTTC.

The chain employs TRBV28 and TRBJ1-5; tentative D call: TRBD1 (5 bases). V was pared by 4 bases and J by 0 bases, with 10 bases between. CDR3 length equals 15 residues. Germline CDR1 reads MDHEN; CDR2 reads SYDVKM. The CDR3 region has the DNA TGTGCCAGCAGTTACAGGACAAGTAGCAATCAGCCCCAGCATTTT. Its protein is CASSYRTSSNQPQHF.

Only a few counts were recorded for this clonotype. J is TRBJ2-2 and V is TRBV14; 9 bases fit TRBD2. V lost 4 bases to trimming and J lost 1 base; unmatched junction nucleotides: 4. The CDR3 runs to 16 residues. Germline CDR1 and CDR2: SGHDN and FVKESK. The CDR3, as DNA: TGTGCCAGCAGCCGACGACTAGCGGAGAACACCGGGGAGCTGTTTTTT. Its translation: CASSRRLAENTGELFF. Combining the CDR3 with reference TRBV14 and TRBJ2-2 gives the whole variable domain EAGVTQFPSHSVIEKGQTVTLRCDPISGHDNLYWYRRVMGKEIKFLLHFVKESKQDESGMPNNRFLAERTGGTYSTLKVQPAELEDSGVYFCASSRRLAENTGELFFGEGSRLTVL.

This clonotype has ten or more counts. V is TRBV10-3 and J is TRBJ1-1; no reliable D call. CDR1 and CDR2 (germline): ENHRY, SYGVKD. The CDR3 is 13 residues long. V lost 11 bases, J lost 0 bases, and 13 bases lay in between. Here the CDR3 DNA reads TGTGCCTTCTGCAGCGAATTGAACACTGAAGCTTTCTTT. The encoded protein is CAFCSELNTEAFF.

V usage is TRBV7-2 and J usage is TRBJ2-2; a possible D gene is TRBD1 (5 bases). Trimming pared 5 bases from V and 4 bases from J, leaving 14 bases between. The V gene's germline CDR1 is SGHTA and CDR2 FQGNSA. This CDR3 has 15 amino acids. The CDR3 spells CASSLGWGGTGELFF. The CDR3 region has the DNA TGTGCCAGCAGCCTCGGTTGGGGCGGCACCGGGGAGCTGTTTTTT. The whole variable domain, remainder taken from reference TRBV7-2 and TRBJ2-2, is GAGVSQSPSNKVTEKGKDVELRCDPISGHTALYWYRQSLGQGLEFLIYFQGNSAPDKSGLPSDRFSAERTGGSVSTLTIQRTQQEDSAVYLCASSLGWGGTGELFFGEGSRLTVL.

The chain uses TRBV20-1 and TRBJ2-7; a possible D gene is TRBD2 (6 bases). Germline V CDR1 and CDR2: DFQATT, SNEGSKA (reference sequence). CDR3 length: 13 amino acids. V lost 4 bases and J 3 bases, leaving 13 bases between the germline ends. The CDR3 spells CSAIRGTNYEQYF. CDR3 sequence (DNA): TGCAGTGCTATACGGGGGACCAACTACGAGCAGTACTTC.

This chain's CDR3 is CATGQGTSYEQYF. DNA of the CDR3: TGTGCCACCGGACAGGGGACCTCCTACGAGCAGTACTTC. The chain joins TRBV24-1 to TRBJ2-7; 9 bases align to TRBD1. V lost 9 bases, J lost 0 bases, and 2 bases stayed unmatched. CDR3 length: 13 residues. The germline gives CDR1 KGHDR, CDR2 SFDVKD.

This clonotype has a count of ten or more. This rearrangement joins TRBV28 to TRBJ1-2, with 7 bases aligning to TRBD1. V trimming: 6 bases; J trimming: 4 bases; junction bases outside the gene matches: 11. The CDR3 covers 15 residues. Germline loops: CDR1 MDHEN, CDR2 SYDVKM. As DNA, the CDR3 is TGTGCCAGCAGCCCCGGACAGGTGGGGGCCTATGGCTACACCTTC. This encodes CASSPGQVGAYGYTF.

This clonotype was counted ten times or more. The chain recombines TRBV29-1 with TRBJ1-5; TRBD1 aligns across 7 bases. This CDR3 is 13 amino acids long. Germline CDR1 is SQVTM and CDR2 is ANQGSEA. CDR3 residues: CSCGGTEGQPQHF. CDR3 DNA: TGCAGTTGCGGTGGGACAGAAGGCCAGCCCCAGCATTTT.

This clonotype was seen ten or more times. The rearrangement joins TRBV11-2 to TRBJ2-5; 8 bases are shared with TRBD2. Germline trimming cut 3 bases from V and 5 bases from J; bases unmatched to any gene: 8. CDR1 and CDR2 from the germline V gene are SGHAT and FQNNGV. This CDR3 contains 15 residues. The CDR3 nucleotides read TGTGCCAGCAGCTTGGAGCTAGCGGGCACTGAGACCCAGTACTTC. Translating it yields CASSLELAGTETQYF.

This chain joins TRBV14 and TRBJ2-1; 9 nucleotides align to TRBD2. The length of the CDR3 is 13 residues. Germline loops: CDR1 SGHDN, CDR2 FVKESK. Trimming at V came to 9 bases and at J to 9 bases, leaving 9 bases not matched to a gene. CDR3: CASAREGRPEQFF. For the CDR3, the DNA is TGTGCCAGTGCGCGGGAGGGCCGCCCTGAGCAGTTCTTC.

This clonotype has ten or more counts. The V gene is TRBV7-2, the J gene TRBJ2-2; D unresolved. Per the germline V gene, CDR1 is SGHTA and CDR2 is FQGNSA. The CDR3 has 13 amino acids. V gave up 7 bases and J gave up 7 bases, with 13 bases separating them. The CDR3 region is CASTKDIRGELFF. The DNA of the CDR3 is TGTGCCAGCACAAAAGACATCCGCGGGGAGCTGTTTTTT.

In this sample, this clonotype turned up many times. CDR3 sequence: CSVELRGNYGYTF. Here the CDR3 DNA reads TGCAGCGTTGAATTGCGGGGGAACTATGGCTACACCTTC. The chain couples TRBV29-1 to TRBJ1-2, with D perhaps TRBD1 (5 bases). The CDR3 contains 13 residues. CDR1 and CDR2 (germline): SQVTM, ANQGSEA. V lost 2 bases and J lost 2, with 9 bases in between.

This clonotype was detected only a few times. This chain links TRBV13 with TRBJ2-1; D not certain. CDR1 is PRHDT and CDR2 is FYEKMQ in the germline V gene (reference sequence). The CDR3 consists of 14 residues. V lost 5 bases to trimming and J lost 5 bases, with 13 bases between them. CDR3 protein: CASSVRWMDNEQFF. The CDR3 nucleotides are TGTGCCAGCAGCGTCAGGTGGATGGACAATGAGCAGTTCTTC.

The gene calls are TRBV5-6 and TRBJ2-5; 8 nucleotides align to TRBD1. The CDR3 consists of 15 residues. V gave up 5 bases and J gave up 4 bases; unmatched junction bases: 10. From germline, CDR1 is SGHDT and CDR2 YYEEEE. CDR3 coding DNA: TGTGCCAGCAGTACCGAACCTACAGGGGGAGAGACCCAGTACTTC. The encoded protein is CASSTEPTGGETQYF.

The sample holds many counts of this clonotype. V gene TRBV27 combines with J gene TRBJ1-1; D remains unclear. CDR3 length: 16 residues. The V and J ends lost 6 bases and 1 base respectively, with 18 bases between them. The germline V gene encodes CDR1 MNHEY and CDR2 SMNVEV (reference sequence). The CDR3 nucleotides read TGTGCCAGCAGCCTAGGGCTGGGGAAACAGAACACTGAAGCTTTCTTT. This translates into CASSLGLGKQNTEAFF.

This clonotype has more than one count but fewer than ten. The CDR3 region is CASSPRTGTNTEAFF. CDR3 nucleotides: TGCGCCAGCAGCCCTCGGACAGGGACGAACACTGAAGCTTTCTTT. This chain joins TRBV5-1 and TRBJ1-1, with 8 positions matching TRBD1. The CDR3 is 15 amino acids. Trimming took 4 bases from V and 1 from J; bases not matched to a gene: 6. Germline-derived CDR1 and CDR2 are SGHRS and YFSETQ.

The rearrangement joins TRBV4-1 to TRBJ2-1; D ambiguous. Trimming took 0 bases from V and 5 from J, leaving 5 bases between them. The CDR3 extends over 13 amino acids. Germline CDR1 and CDR2: MGHRA and YSYEKL. CDR3 region: CASSQDPHNEQFF. The CDR3 nucleotides read TGCGCCAGCAGCCAAGATCCCCACAATGAGCAGTTCTTC.

This clonotype showed up many times. The chain carries TRBV11-2 and TRBJ2-7; D might be TRBD1 or TRBD2, each matching 5 bases. CDR3 size: 15 residues. Trimming stripped 5 bases from V and 2 bases from J, with 16 bases between. CDR1 and CDR2 (germline): SGHAT, FQNNGV. The DNA of the CDR3 is TGTGCCAGCAGCATCCTGGGGGAATTAACCTACGAGCAGTACTTC. Amino acid sequence: CASSILGELTYEQYF.